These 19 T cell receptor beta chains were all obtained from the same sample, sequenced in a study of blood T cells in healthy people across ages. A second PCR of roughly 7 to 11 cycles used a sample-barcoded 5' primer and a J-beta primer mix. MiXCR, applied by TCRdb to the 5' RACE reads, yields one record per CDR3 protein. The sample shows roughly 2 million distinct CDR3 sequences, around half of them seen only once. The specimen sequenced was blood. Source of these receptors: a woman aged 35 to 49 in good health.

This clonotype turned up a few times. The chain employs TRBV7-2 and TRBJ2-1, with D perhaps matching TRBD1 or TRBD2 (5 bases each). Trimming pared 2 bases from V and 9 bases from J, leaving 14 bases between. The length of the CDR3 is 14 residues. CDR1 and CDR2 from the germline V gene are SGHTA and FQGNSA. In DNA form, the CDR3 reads TGTGCCAGCAGCTTATTGGTCCTGAGGGGTGAGCAGTTCTTC. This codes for CASSLLVLRGEQFF.

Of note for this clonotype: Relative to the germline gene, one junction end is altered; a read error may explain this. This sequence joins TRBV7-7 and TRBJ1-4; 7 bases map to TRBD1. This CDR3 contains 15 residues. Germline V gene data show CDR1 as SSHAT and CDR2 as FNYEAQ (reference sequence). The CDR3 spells CASSLGGGVGEKLFF. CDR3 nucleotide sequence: TGTGCTAGCAGCTTAGGAGGGGGCGTGGGTGAAAAACTGTTTTTT.

The CDR3: CASSEGENNEQFF. DNA of the CDR3: TGTGCCAGCAGTGAAGGAGAAAACAATGAGCAGTTCTTC. The chain employs TRBV6-4 and TRBJ2-1; D remains ambiguous. The V gene's germline CDR1 is MRHNA and CDR2 SNTAGT. With 3 bases removed from V and 5 bases from J, the gap between germline ends came to 8 bases. This CDR3 spans 13 amino acids.

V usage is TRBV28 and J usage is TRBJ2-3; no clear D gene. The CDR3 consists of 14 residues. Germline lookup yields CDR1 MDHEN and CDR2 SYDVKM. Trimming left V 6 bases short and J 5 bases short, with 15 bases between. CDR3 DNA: TGTGCCAGCAGCCAAGGCGGTCTCCAAGATACGCAGTATTTT. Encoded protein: CASSQGGLQDTQYF.

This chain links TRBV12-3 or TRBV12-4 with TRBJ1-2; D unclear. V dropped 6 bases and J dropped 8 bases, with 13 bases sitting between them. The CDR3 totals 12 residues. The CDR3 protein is CASSSYVGGYTF. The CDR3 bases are TGTGCCAGCAGCTCTTATGTAGGGGGCTACACCTTC.

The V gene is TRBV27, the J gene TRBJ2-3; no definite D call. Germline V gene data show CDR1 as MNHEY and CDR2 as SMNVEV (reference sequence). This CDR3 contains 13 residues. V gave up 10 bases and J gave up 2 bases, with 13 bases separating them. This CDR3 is CATSLVLTDTQYF. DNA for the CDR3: TGTGCCACCTCGCTGGTACTCACAGATACGCAGTATTTT.

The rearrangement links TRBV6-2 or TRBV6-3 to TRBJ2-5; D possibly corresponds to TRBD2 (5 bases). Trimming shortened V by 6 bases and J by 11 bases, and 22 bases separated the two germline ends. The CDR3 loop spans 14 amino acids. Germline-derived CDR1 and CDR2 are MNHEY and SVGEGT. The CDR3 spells CASRMRVENNEQYF. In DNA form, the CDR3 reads TGTGCCAGCAGAATGAGGGTAGAGAACAATGAGCAGTACTTC.

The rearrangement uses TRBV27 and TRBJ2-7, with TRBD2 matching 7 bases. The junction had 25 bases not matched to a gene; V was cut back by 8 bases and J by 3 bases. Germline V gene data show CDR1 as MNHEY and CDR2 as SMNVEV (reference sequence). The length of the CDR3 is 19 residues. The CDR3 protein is CASRKSGVASFFRFYEQYF. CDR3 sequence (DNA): TGTGCCAGCCGCAAAAGCGGGGTAGCGTCGTTCTTCCGCTTCTACGAGCAGTACTTC.

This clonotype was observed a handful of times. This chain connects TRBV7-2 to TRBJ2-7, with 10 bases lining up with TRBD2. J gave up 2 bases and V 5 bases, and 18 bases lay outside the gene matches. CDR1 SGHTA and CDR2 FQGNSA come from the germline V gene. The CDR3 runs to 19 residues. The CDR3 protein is CASSLRRAAGGNPPYEQYF. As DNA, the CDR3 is TGTGCCAGCAGCCTTCGTCGTGCAGCGGGGGGGAACCCCCCCTACGAGCAGTACTTC.

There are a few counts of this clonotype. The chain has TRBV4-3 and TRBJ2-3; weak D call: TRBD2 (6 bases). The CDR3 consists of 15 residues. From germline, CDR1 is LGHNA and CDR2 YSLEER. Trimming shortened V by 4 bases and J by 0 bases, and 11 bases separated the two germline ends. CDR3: CASSRDSRSTDTQYF. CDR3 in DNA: TGCGCCAGCAGCCGGGACTCTCGGAGCACAGATACGCAGTATTTT.

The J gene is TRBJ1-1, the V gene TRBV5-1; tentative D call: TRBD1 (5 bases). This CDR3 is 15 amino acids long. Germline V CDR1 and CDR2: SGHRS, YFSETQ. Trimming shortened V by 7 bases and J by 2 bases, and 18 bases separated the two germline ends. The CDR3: CASAEFTGPNTEAFF. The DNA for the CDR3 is TGCGCCAGCGCGGAATTTACAGGACCAAACACTGAAGCTTTCTTT.

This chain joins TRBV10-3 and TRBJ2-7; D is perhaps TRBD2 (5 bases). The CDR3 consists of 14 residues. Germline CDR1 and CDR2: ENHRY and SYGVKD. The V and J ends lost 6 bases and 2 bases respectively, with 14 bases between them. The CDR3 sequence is CAIRGYGDTYEQYF. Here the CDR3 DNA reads TGTGCCATCAGGGGCTACGGGGATACCTACGAGCAGTACTTC.

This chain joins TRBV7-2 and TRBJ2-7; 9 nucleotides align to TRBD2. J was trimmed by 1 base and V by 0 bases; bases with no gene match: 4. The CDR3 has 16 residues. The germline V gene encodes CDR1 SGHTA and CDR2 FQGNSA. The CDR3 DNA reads TGTGCCAGCAGCTTAGCGTCTAGCGGGGTGTCCTACGAGCAGTACTTC. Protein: CASSLASSGVSYEQYF. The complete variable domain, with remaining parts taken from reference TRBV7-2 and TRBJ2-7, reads GAGVSQSPSNKVTEKGKDVELRCDPISGHTALYWYRQSLGQGLEFLIYFQGNSAPDKSGLPSDRFSAERTGGSVSTLTIQRTQQEDSAVYLCASSLASSGVSYEQYFGPGTRLTVT.

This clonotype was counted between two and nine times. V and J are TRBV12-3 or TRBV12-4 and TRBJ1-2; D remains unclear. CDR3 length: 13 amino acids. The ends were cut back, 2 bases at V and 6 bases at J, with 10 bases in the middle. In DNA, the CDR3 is TGTGCCAGCAGTTTATCCGGGAACCATGGCTACACCTTC. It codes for CASSLSGNHGYTF.

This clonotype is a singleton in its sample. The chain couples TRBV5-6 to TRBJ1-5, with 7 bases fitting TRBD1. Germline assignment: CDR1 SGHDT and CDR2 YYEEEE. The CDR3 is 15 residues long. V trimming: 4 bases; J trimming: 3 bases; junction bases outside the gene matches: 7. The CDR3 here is CASSLWDRVNQPQHF. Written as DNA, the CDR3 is TGTGCCAGCAGCCTCTGGGACAGAGTCAATCAGCCCCAGCATTTT.

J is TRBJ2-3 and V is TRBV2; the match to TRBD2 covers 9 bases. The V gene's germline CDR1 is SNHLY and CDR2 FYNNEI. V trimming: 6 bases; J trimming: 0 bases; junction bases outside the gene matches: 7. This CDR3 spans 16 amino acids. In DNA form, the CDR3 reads TGTGCCAGCAGAGCCCTAGCGGGGCCTAGCACAGATACGCAGTATTTT. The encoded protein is CASRALAGPSTDTQYF. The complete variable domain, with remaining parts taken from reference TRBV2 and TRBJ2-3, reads EPEVTQTPSHQVTQMGQEVILRCVPISNHLYFYWYRQILGQKVEFLVSFYNNEISEKSEIFDDQFSVERPDGSNFTLKIRSTKLEDSAMYFCASRALAGPSTDTQYFGPGTRLTVL.

CDR3 amino acids: CSAIPPVVTYNEQYF. For the CDR3, the DNA is TGCAGTGCTATCCCACCAGTGGTAACCTACAATGAGCAGTACTTC. The V and J genes are TRBV20-1 and TRBJ2-1; D is uncertain. The DNA end favors TRBJ2-7, so the J call may be wrong. This CDR3 contains 15 residues. Germline CDR1 reads DFQATT; CDR2 reads SNEGSKA (reference sequence).

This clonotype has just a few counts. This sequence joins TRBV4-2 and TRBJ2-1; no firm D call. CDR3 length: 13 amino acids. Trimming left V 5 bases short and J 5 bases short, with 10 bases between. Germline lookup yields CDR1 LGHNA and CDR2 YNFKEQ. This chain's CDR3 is CASSWASDNEQFF. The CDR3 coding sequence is TGTGCCAGCAGCTGGGCCTCAGACAATGAGCAGTTCTTC.

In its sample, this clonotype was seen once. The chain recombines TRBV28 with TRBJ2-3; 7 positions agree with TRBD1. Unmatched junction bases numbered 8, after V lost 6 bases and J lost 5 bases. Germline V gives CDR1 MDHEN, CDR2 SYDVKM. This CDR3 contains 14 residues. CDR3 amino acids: CASRAGGRQDTQYF. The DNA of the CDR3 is TGTGCCAGCAGGGCAGGGGGACGTCAAGATACGCAGTATTTT.